This T cell receptor beta chain was captured in a study of persistence of HIV-infected CD4 T cells. Concerning this clone: Its antigen is not identified.

The stimulus was an HIV-1 Gag 15-mer peptide pool, 0.85 to 1 ug/peptide/mL. Responding CD4+ T cells were sorted by upregulation of both CD40 ligand and CD69. Germline loops: CDR1 SGHVS, CDR2 FNYEAQ. The CDR3 extends over 15 amino acids. V was pared by 5 bases and J by 1 base, with 11 bases between. The immunoSEQ assay was version 4, run in survey mode. Clones were read by immunoSEQ multiplex PCR, and TCRdb kept only the in-frame ones, dropping some. This repertoire shows tens of thousands of clones, approximately 79% found once; its top ten account for around 1.9%. Source: CD4+ T cells sorted from PBMCs after roughly 20-hour stimulation, taken from a patient who received antiretroviral therapy. The receptor comes from an adult man with HIV who was CMV-seropositive. The genes are TRBV7-6 and TRBJ2-2; perhaps TRBD1 as D (6 bases). Here the CDR3 DNA reads TGTGCCAGCAGCCAGCTAGGGGGGAACACCGGGGAGCTGTTTTTT. Amino acid sequence: CASSQLGGNTGELFF. The whole variable domain, filled in from reference TRBV7-6 and TRBJ2-2, reads GAGVSQSPRYKVTKRGQDVALRCDPISGHVSLYWYRQALGQGPEFLTYFNYEAQQDKSGLPNDRFSAERPEGSISTLTIQRTEQRDSAMYRCASSQLGGNTGELFFGEGSRLTVL.